This T cell receptor (beta chain) was found in a study of OX40 agonist ivuxolimab in advanced cancers. On the study more broadly: Ivuxolimab, which is an agonistic anti-OX40 (CD134) antibody, was administered to the patients.

Profiled with immunoSEQ multiplex PCR; TCRdb holds only in-frame clones, not every one. The sample includes some 39,000 clones, around four fifths of them seen just once. Regarding this clone: The antigen is not known.

Trimming removed 0 bases at V and 7 bases at J, with 7 bases between. CDR1 LGHNA and CDR2 YSLEER come from the germline V gene. This CDR3 region has 13 residues. General observations from the study: The study found that CD8+ T cells averaged more expanded clones than CD4+.

Material: CD4+ or CD8+ T cells sorted from blood, obtained in a trial of the OX40 agonist ivuxolimab. The TCR was taken from an adult with an advanced solid tumor such as melanoma, head and neck, liver or kidney cancer. The rearrangement links TRBV4-3 to TRBJ2-1; D ambiguous. The DNA of the CDR3 is TGCGCCAGCAGCCAAGAAGTTGTTAATGAGCAGTTCTTC. Translation: CASSQEVVNEQFF.